This T cell receptor beta chain derives from a study of blood T cell repertoires in COVID-19. Study in general: The samples span acute and convalescent COVID-19 from the United States, Italy and Spain. Nucleic acid was either cDNA or gDNA, and it came from T cells, B-cell-depleted T cells, or PBMCs.

In the original processing: Nucleated cell counts were estimated from reference gene primer amplification. TCRdb's copy holds only in-frame clones and misses some; the assay was immunoSEQ multiplex PCR. V, J and clone size are those of that table, while D and trimming were read from the DNA. The sample has roughly 100,000 clones; roughly 81% are singletons. The CDR3 spans 15 residues. Germline V lookup: CDR1 MNHEY, CDR2 SVGAGI. V gave up 5 bases and J gave up 0 bases; unmatched junction bases: 5. This TCR came from a woman aged 65 to 85 with acute or convalescent COVID-19. V and J are TRBV6-5 and TRBJ1-1, with TRBD1 matching over 8 bases. The material sequenced was peripheral blood. The CDR3 DNA sequence: TGTGCCAGCAGTCCCCCGACAGGGGTGAACACTGAAGCTTTCTTT. This translates into CASSPPTGVNTEAFF.